The present T cell receptor (beta chain) was sequenced within a study of tumor and adjacent non-tumor tissue in lung cancer. Looking at the study overall: The cohort had about twelve adenocarcinoma, a couple of squamous cell and 1 small cell patients. Broader study findings: Compared with tumor, normal lung showed significantly lower TCR diversity.

RNA was extracted from bulk tissue without any cell sorting. This non-tumor lung sample came from over 3 cm beyond the tumor edge. Three rounds of nested PCR, following a modified ARM-PCR protocol, produced the TCRbeta library. A single record per CDR3 protein comes from TCRdb applying MiXCR to the multiplex PCR reads. The sample gives tens of thousands of distinct CDR3 sequences, more than 75% of which show up once; roughly 45% is in the top ten. Concerning this clonotype itself: The antigen remains unidentified.

This CDR3 has 11 residues. Germline CDR1 reads ENHRY; CDR2 reads SYGVKD. The clonotype originates from a man aged 55-75 years with non-small cell lung cancer. This chain joins TRBV10-3 and TRBJ1-2; no clear D. Specimen: distant non-tumor lung tissue. CDR3 residues: CVADGLYGYTF. The CDR3 DNA sequence: TGTGTCGCGGACGGCCTATATGGCTACACCTTC.